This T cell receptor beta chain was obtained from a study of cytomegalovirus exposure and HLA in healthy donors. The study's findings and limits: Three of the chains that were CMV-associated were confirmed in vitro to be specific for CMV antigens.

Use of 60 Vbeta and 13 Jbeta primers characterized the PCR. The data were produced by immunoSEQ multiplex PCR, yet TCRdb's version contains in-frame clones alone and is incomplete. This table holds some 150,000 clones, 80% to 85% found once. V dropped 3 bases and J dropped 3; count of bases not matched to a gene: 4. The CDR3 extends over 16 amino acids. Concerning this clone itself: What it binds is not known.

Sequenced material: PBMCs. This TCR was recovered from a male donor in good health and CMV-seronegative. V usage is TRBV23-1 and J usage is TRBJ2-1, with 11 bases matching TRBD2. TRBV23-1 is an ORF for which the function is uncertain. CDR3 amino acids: CASSHPGLADYNEQFF. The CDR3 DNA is TGCGCCAGCAGTCATCCGGGACTAGCGGACTACAATGAGCAGTTCTTC.